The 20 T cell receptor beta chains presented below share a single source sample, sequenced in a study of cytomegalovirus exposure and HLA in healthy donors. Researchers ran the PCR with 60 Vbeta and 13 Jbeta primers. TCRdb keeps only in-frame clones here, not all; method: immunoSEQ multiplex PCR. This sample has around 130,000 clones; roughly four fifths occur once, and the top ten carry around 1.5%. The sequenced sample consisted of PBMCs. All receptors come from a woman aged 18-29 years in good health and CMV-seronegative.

This CDR3 reads CAISESIMTGTEAFF. DNA for the CDR3: TGTGCCATCAGTGAGTCGATAATGACCGGGACTGAAGCTTTCTTT. The gene calls are TRBV10-3 and TRBJ1-1, with D hard to call. The germline V and J ends were trimmed by 0 bases and 5 bases, with 13 bases remaining between them. The germline V gene has CDR1 ENHRY and CDR2 SYGVKD. This CDR3 is built from 15 residues.

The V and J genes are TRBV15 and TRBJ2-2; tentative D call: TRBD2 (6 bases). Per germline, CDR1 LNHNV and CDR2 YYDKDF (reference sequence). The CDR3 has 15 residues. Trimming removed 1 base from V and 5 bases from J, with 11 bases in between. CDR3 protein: CATSRGAGLTGELFF. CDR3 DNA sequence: TGTGCCACCAGCAGAGGGGCGGGGTTGACCGGGGAGCTGTTTTTT.

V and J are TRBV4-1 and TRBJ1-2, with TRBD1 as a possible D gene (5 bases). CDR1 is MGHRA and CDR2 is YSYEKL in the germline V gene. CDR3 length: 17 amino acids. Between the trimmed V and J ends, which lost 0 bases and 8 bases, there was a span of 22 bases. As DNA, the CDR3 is TGCGCCAGCAGCCAAGATCTTTTAACAGGAACCGCCTCAGGCTACACCTTC. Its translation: CASSQDLLTGTASGYTF.

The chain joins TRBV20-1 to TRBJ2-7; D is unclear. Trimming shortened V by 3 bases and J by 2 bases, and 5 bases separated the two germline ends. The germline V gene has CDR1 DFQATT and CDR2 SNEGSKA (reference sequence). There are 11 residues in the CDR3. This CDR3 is CSARGTYEQYF. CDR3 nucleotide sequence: TGCAGTGCTAGGGGCACCTACGAGCAGTACTTC.

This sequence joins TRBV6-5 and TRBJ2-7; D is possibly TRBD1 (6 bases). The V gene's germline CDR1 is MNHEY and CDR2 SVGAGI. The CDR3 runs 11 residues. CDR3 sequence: CAEGVSYEQYF. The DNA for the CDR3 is TGTGCAGAGGGGGTGTCCTACGAGCAGTACTTC.

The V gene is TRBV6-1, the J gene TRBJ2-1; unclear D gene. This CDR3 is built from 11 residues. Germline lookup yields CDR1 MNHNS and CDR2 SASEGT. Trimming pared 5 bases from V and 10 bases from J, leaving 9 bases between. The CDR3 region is CASSIVREQFF. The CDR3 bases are TGTGCCAGCAGTATTGTGAGGGAGCAGTTCTTC.

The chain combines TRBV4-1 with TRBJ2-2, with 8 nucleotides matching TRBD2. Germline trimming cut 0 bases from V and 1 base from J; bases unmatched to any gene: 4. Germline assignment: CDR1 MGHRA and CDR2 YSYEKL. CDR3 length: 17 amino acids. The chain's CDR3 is CASSQEFSGKNTGELFF. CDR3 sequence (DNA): TGCGCCAGCAGCCAAGAATTTAGCGGGAAGAACACCGGGGAGCTGTTTTTT.

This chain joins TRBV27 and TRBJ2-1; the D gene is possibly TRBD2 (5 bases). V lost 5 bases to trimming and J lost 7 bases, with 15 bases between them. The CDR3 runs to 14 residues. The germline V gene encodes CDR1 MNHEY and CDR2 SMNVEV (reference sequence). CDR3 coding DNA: TGTGCCAGCAGTCCCCTCGGACTTGAAAATGAGCAGTTCTTC. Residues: CASSPLGLENEQFF.

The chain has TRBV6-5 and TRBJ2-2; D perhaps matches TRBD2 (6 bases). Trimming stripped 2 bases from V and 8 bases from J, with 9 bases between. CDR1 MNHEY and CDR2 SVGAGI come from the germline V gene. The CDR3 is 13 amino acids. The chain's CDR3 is CASSYRSGGELFF. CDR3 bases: TGTGCCAGCAGTTACCGAAGCGGGGGGGAGCTGTTTTTT.

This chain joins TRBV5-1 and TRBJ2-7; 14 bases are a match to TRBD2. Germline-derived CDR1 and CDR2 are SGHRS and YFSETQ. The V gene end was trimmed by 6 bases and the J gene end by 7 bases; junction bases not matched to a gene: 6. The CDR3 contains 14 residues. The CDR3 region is CASTGTSGREEQYF. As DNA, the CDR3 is TGCGCCAGCACTGGGACTAGCGGGAGAGAGGAGCAGTACTTC.

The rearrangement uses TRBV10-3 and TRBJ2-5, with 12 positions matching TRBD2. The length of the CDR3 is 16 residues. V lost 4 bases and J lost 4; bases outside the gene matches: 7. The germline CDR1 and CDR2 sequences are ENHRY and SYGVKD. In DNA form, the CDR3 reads TGTGCCATCAGTGGGGCTAGCGGGAGGGCAGGAGAGACCCAGTACTTC. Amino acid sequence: CAISGASGRAGETQYF.

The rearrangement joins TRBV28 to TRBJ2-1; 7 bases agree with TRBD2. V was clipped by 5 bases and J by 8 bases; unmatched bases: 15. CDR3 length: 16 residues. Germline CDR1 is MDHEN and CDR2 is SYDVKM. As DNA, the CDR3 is TGTGCCAGCAGTCGAGGACTAGTGGGTGGTAGCGATGAGCAGTTCTTC. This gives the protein CASSRGLVGGSDEQFF.

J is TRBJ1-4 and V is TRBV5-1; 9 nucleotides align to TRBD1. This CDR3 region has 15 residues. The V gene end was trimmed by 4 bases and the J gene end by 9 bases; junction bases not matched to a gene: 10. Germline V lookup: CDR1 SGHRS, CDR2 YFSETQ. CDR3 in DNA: TGCGCCAGCAGCGACCTCCGGGACAGGGTCCAAAAACTGTTTTTT. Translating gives CASSDLRDRVQKLFF.

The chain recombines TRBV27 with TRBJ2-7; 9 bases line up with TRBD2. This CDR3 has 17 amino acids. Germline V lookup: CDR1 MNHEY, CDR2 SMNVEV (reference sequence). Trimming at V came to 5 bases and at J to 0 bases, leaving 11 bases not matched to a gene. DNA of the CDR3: TGTGCCAGCAGTCCTCTCTGGGGACTAGCCTTCTCCTACGAGCAGTACTTC. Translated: CASSPLWGLAFSYEQYF.

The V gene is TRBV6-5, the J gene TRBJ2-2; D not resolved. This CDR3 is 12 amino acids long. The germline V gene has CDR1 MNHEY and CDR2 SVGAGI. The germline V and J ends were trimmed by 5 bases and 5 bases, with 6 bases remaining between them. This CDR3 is CASSRSTGELFF. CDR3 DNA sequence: TGTGCCAGCAGTCGGTCAACCGGGGAGCTGTTTTTT.

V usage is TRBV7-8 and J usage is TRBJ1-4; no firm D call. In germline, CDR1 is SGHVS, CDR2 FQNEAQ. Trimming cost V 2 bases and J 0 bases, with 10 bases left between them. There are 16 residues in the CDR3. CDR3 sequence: CASSLPTYTTNEKLFF. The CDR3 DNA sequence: TGTGCCAGCAGCTTACCGACATACACAACTAATGAAAAACTGTTTTTT.

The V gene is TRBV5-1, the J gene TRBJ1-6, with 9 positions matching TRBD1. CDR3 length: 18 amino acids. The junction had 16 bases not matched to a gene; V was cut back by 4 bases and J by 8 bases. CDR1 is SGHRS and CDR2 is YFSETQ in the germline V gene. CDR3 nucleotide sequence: TGCGCCAGCAGCCTGTCGCCGGGACAGGGTCCCAGGTATTCACCCCTCCACTTT. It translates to CASSLSPGQGPRYSPLHF.

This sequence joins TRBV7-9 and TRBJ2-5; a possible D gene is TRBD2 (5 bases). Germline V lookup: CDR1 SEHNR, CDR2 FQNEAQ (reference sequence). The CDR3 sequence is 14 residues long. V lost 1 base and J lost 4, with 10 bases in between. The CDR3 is CASSLGGSAETQYF. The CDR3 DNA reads TGTGCCAGCAGCTTAGGCGGTAGCGCAGAGACCCAGTACTTC.

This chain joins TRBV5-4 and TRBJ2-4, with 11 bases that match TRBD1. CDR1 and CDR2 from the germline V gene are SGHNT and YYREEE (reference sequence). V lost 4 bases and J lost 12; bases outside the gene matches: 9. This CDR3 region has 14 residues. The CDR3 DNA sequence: TGTGCCAGCAGCCTGGGACAGGGGGAACACAGTCAGTACTTC. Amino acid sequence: CASSLGQGEHSQYF.

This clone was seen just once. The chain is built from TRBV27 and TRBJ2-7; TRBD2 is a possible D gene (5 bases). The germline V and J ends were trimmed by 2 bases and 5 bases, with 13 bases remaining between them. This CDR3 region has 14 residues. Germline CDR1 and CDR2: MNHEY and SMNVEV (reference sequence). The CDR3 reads CASSLNAQTNEQYF. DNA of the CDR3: TGTGCCAGCAGTTTAAACGCGCAGACTAACGAGCAGTACTTC.